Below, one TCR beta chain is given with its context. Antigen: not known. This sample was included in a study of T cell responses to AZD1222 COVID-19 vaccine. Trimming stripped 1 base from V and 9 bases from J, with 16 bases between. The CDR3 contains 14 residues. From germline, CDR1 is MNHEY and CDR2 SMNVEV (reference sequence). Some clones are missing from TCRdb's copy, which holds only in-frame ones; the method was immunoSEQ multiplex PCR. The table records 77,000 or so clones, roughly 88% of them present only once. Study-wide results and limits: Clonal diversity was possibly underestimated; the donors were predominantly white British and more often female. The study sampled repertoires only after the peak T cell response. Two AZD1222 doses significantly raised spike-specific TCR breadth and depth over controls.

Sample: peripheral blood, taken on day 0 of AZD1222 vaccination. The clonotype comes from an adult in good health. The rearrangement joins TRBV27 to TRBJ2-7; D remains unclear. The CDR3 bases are TGTGCCAGCAGTTTATTGCGTTCGGGTTTCGCGCAGTACTTC. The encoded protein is CASSLLRSGFAQYF.